This T cell receptor (beta chain) was sequenced in a study of T-cell memory formation after mild COVID-19. Background on the study: TCR clusters mostly belonged to single donors.

Study-level points and caveats: Clones contracting across day 15 to 85 had a balanced CD4/CD8 profile; later expanding clones leaned CD4+. Researchers report contracting CD4+ clones mostly in CM and EM, with CD8+ clones in EMRA.

UMIs and sample barcodes were carried by the TCR alpha and TCR beta cDNA libraries that 5'RACE produced using constant-segment primers. TCRdb re-called the 5' RACE reads with MiXCR, one entry per CDR3 protein. This table has about 360,000 distinct CDR3 sequences, about an eighth appearing once. About this clonotype itself: Antigen specificity is unknown.

This CDR3 is built from 13 residues. Looked up from germline, CDR1 is MNHEY and CDR2 is SMNVEV (reference sequence). V lost 8 bases, J lost 7 bases, and 16 bases lay in between. This clonotype originated in a man in his late teens or twenties who had mild COVID-19 (a few samples of this study predate the infection). Cell type and time point are not known. The rearrangement links TRBV27 to TRBJ2-3, with D perhaps matching TRBD2 (7 bases). Sample: PBMCs or a T cell subset sorted from them (not recorded which). The CDR3 coding sequence is TGTGCCAGCCAAGGGGGGGGGCGTAATACGCAGTATTTT. It encodes CASQGGGRNTQYF.